This entry features one T cell receptor (beta chain) sequence. No antigen is known for it. Data came from immunoSEQ multiplex PCR; TCRdb stores just in-frame clones and leaves some out. This sample has about 42,000 clones, with approximately 78% found just once. CDR1 is SNHLY and CDR2 is FYNNEI in the germline V gene. V was clipped by 8 bases and J by 3 bases, with 8 bases between them. CDR3 length equals 11 residues. This record belongs to a study of STAT3 mutations in large granular lymphocyte leukemia. Study background: Among longitudinally sequenced T-LGLL patients, roughly half had canonical activating STAT3 mutations detected. Overall study findings and caveats: A small but highly pathogenic clone may have been missed. At least one immunodominant TCR beta clonotype appeared in every T-cell large granular lymphocyte leukemia patient.

The sequenced material came from PBMCs. The gene calls are TRBV2 and TRBJ2-7; D uncertain. This TCR was sampled from a human donor with T large granular lymphocyte leukemia. Some clones in this sample may be carry-over from other donors' samples. The CDR3 region is CASLESYEQYV. The CDR3 bases are TGTGCCAGCCTGGAGAGCTACGAGCAGTACGTC.